This T cell receptor beta chain was found in a study of identical twins. The CDR3 has 16 amino acids. V gave up 3 bases and J gave up 1 base, with 18 bases separating them. The germline gives CDR1 DFQATT, CDR2 SNEGSKA (reference sequence). There are a few counts of this clonotype. Each CDR3 protein is one row after TCRdb ran MiXCR on the 5' RACE reads. This table has approximately 500,000 distinct CDR3 sequences, 24% appearing once. These same data were also listed under a study on T cells expressing NK-cell markers. Per that paper: For a handful of donors, these clonotypes were likewise the leading ones in the CD3+CD56-NKG2C+ fraction.

The sequenced material came from CD4+ T cells sorted from blood. The source is a woman aged 18-29 years in good health. The chain has TRBV20-1 and TRBJ1-1, with D maybe TRBD1 (5 bases). DNA of the CDR3: TGCAGTGCTAGGGGCTTAACAGGAAAACCGAACACTGAAGCTTTCTTT. Encoded protein: CSARGLTGKPNTEAFF.